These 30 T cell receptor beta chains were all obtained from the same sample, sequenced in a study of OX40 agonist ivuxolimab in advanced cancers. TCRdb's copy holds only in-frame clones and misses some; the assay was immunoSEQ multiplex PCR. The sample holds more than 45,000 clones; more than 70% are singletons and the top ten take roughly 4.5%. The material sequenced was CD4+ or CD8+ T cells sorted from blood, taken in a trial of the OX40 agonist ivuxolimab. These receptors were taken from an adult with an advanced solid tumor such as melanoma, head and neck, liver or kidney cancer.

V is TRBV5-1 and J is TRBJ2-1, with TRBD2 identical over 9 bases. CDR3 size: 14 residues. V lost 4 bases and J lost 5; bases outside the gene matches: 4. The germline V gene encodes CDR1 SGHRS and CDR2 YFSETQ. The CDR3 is CASSTVAGDNEQFF. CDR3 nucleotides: TGCGCCAGCAGCACGGTAGCGGGAGACAATGAGCAGTTCTTC.

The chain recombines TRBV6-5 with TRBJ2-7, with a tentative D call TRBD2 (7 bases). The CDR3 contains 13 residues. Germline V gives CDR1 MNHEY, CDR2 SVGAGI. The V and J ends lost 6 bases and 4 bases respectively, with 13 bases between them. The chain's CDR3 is CASSPSGTYEQYF. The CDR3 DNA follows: TGTGCCAGCAGCCCGAGCGGGACATACGAGCAGTACTTC.

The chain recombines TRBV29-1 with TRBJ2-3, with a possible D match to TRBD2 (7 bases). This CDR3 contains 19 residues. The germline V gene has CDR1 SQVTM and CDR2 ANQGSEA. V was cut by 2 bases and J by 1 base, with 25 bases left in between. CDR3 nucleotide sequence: TGCAGCGTTGAACCCGCCCGACTAGCTGACTCAGGGGGCACAGATACGCAGTATTTT. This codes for CSVEPARLADSGGTDTQYF.

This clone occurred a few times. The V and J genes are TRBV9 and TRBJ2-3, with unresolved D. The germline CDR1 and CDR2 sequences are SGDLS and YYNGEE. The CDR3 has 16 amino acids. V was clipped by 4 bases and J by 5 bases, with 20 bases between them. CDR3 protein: CASSRRRAGPGDTQYF. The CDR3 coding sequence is TGTGCCAGCAGCCGTAGAAGGGCCGGGCCGGGAGATACGCAGTATTTT.

The CDR3 loop reads CASRRFLSSYNEQFF. CDR3 DNA sequence: TGTGCCAGCAGGCGATTTTTGAGCTCCTACAATGAGCAGTTCTTC. This rearrangement joins TRBV7-2 to TRBJ2-1; D not certain. The V gene lost 6 bases and the J gene lost 0 bases, with 12 bases spanning the gap. The CDR3 runs 15 residues. Germline values: CDR1 SGHTA, CDR2 FQGNSA.

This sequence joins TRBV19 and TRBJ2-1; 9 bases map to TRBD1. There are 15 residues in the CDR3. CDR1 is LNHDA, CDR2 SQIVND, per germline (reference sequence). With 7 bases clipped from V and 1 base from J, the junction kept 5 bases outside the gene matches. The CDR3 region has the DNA TGTGCCAGTACCACAGGGGGCTGGTCCTACAATGAGCAGTTCTTC. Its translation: CASTTGGWSYNEQFF.

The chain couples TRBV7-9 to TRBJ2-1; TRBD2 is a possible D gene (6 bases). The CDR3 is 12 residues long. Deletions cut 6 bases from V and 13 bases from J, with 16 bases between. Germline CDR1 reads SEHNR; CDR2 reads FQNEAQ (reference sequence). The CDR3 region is CASSLSLGGQFF. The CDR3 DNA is TGTGCCAGCAGTCTTAGTTTGGGAGGACAGTTCTTC.

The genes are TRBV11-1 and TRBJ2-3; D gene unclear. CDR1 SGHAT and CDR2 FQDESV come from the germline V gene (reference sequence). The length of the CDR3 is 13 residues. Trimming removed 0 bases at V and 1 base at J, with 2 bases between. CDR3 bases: TGTGCCAGCAGCTTAGCTGGCACAGATACGCAGTATTTT. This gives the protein CASSLAGTDTQYF. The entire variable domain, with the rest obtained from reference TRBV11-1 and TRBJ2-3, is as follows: EAEVAQSPRYKITEKSQAVAFWCDPISGHATLYWYRQILGQGPELLVQFQDESVVDDSQLPKDRFSAERLKGVDSTLKIQPAELGDSAMYLCASSLAGTDTQYFGPGTRLTVL.

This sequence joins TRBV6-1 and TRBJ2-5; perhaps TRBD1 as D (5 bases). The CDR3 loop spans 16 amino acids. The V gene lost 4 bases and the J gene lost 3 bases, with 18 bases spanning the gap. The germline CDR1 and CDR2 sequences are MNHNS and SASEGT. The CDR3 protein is CASSATAPRPEETQYF. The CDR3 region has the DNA TGTGCCAGCAGTGCGACAGCGCCCCGGCCCGAAGAGACCCAGTACTTC.

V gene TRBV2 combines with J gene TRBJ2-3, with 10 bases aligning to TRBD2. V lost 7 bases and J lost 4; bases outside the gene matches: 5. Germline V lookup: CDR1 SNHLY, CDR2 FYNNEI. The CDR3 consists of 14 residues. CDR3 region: CASMEREGADTQYF. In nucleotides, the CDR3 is TGTGCCAGCATGGAGCGGGAGGGCGCAGATACGCAGTATTTT.

The CDR3: CSVVSGSYEQYF. CDR3 bases: TGCAGCGTTGTCTCCGGGTCCTACGAGCAGTACTTC. The rearrangement joins TRBV29-1 to TRBJ2-7, with D unclear. Germline V gives CDR1 SQVTM, CDR2 ANQGSEA. The CDR3 covers 12 residues. The V end was cut by 4 bases, the J end by 1 base, with 8 bases between.

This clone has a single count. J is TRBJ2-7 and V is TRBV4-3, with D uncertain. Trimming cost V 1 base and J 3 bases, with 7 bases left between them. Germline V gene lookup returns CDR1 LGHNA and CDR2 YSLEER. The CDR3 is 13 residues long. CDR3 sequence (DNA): TGCGCCAGCAGCCAAGCATCCGGCTACGAGCAGTACTTC. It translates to CASSQASGYEQYF.

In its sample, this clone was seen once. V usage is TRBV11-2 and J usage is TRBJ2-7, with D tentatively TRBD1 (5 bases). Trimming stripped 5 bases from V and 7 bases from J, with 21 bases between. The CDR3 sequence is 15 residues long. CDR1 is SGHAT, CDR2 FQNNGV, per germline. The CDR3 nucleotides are TGTGCCAGCAGCCCAGAATGGGGCTCCGGTGGGGAGCAGTACTTC. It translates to CASSPEWGSGGEQYF.

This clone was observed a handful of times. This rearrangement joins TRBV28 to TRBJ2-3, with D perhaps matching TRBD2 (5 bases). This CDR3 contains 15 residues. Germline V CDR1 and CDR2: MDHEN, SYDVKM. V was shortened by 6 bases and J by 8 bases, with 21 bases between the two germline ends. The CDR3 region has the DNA TGTGCCAGCAGCCTAGAGGGTTTCTCCCAAGGTACGCAGTATTTT. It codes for CASSLEGFSQGTQYF.

CDR3 sequence reads: CSVGYSGGETQYF. For the CDR3, the DNA is TGCAGCGTTGGTTATAGCGGGGGCGAGACCCAGTACTTC. V is TRBV29-1 and J is TRBJ2-5, with 9 nucleotides matching TRBD2. The CDR3 consists of 13 residues. The V and J ends lost 4 bases and 5 bases, in that order; junction bases with no gene match: 5. From germline, CDR1 is SQVTM and CDR2 ANQGSEA.

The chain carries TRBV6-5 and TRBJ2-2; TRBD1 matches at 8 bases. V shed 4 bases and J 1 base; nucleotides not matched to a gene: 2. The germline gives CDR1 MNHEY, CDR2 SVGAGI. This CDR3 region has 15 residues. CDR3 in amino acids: CASSSGTGNTGELFF. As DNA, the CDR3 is TGTGCCAGCAGTTCCGGGACAGGGAACACCGGGGAGCTGTTTTTT.

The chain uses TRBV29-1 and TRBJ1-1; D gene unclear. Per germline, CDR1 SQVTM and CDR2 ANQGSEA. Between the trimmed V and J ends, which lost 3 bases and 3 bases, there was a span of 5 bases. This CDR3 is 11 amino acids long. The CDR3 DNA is TGCAGCGTTGAGAGTGACACTGAAGCTTTCTTT. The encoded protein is CSVESDTEAFF.

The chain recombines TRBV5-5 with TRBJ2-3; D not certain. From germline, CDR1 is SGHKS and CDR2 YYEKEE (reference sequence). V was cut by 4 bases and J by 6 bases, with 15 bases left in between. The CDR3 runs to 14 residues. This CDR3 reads CASSVGIAQDTQYF. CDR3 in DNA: TGTGCCAGCAGCGTAGGGATTGCTCAGGATACGCAGTATTTT.

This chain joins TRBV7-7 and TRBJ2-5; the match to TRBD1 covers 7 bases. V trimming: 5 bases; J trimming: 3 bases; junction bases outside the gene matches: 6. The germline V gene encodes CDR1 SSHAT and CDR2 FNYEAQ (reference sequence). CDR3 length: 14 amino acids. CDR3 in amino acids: CASSRSGTEETQYF. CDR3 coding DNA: TGTGCCAGCAGCCGATCCGGGACAGAAGAGACCCAGTACTTC.

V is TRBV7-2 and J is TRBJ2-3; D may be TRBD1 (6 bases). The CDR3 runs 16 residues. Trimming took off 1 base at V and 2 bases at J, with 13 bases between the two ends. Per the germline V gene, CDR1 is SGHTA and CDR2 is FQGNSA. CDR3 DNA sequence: TGTGCCAGCAGCTTAGGAGGGGACAAATTCACAGATACGCAGTATTTT. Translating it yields CASSLGGDKFTDTQYF.

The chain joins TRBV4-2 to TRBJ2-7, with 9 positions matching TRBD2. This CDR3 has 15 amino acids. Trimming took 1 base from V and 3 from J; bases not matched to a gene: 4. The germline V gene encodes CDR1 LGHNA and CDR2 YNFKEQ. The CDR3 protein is CASSQGLADLYEQYF. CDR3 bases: TGTGCCAGCAGCCAAGGACTAGCGGACCTCTACGAGCAGTACTTC.

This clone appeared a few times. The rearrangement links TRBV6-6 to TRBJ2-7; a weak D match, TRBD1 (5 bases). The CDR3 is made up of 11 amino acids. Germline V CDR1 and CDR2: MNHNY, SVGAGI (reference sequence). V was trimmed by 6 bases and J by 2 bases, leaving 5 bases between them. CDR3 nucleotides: TGTGCCAGCAGGGACACCTACGAGCAGTACTTC. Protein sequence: CASRDTYEQYF.

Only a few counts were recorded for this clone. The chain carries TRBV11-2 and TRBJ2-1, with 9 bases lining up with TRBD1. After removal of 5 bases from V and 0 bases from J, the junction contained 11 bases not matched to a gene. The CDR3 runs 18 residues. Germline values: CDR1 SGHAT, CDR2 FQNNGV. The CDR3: CASSPTTTQGASYNEQFF. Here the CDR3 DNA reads TGTGCCAGCAGCCCTACAACCACACAGGGGGCCTCCTACAATGAGCAGTTCTTC.

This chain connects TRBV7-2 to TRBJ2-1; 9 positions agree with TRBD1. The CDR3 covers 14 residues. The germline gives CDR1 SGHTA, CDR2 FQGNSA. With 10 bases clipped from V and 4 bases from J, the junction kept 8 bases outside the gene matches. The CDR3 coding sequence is TGTGCCACCGAACCGGGACAGGGTTACAATGAGCAGTTCTTC. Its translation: CATEPGQGYNEQFF.

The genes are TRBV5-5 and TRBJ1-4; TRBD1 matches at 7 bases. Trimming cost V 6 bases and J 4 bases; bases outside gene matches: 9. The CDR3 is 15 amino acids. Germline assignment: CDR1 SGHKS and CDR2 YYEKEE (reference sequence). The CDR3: CASNLPGQLNEKLFF. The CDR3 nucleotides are TGTGCCAGCAACCTTCCGGGACAGCTTAATGAAAAACTGTTTTTT. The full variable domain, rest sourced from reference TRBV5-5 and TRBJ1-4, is DAGVTQSPTHLIKTRGQQVTLRCSPISGHKSVSWYQQVLGQGPQFIFQYYEKEERGRGNFPDRFSARQFPNYSSELNVNALLLGDSALYLCASNLPGQLNEKLFFGSGTQLSVL.

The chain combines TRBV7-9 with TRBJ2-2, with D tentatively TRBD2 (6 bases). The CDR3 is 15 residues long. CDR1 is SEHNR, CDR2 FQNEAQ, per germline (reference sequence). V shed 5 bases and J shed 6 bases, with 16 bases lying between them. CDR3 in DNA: TGTGCCAGCAGCGATCCCCTCGGGAGTGCCGGGGAGCTGTTTTTT. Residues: CASSDPLGSAGELFF. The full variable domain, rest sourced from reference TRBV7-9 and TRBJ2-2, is DTGVSQNPRHKITKRGQNVTFRCDPISEHNRLYWYRQTLGQGPEFLTYFQNEAQLEKSRLLSDRFSAERPKGSFSTLEIQRTEQGDSAMYLCASSDPLGSAGELFFGEGSRLTVL.

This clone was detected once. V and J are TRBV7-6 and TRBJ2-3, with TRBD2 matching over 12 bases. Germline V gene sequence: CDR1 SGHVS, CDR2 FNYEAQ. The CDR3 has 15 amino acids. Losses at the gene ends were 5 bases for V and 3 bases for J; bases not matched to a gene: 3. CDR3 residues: CASSVGLAGTDTQYF. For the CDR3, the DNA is TGTGCCAGCAGCGTTGGACTAGCGGGGACAGATACGCAGTATTTT.

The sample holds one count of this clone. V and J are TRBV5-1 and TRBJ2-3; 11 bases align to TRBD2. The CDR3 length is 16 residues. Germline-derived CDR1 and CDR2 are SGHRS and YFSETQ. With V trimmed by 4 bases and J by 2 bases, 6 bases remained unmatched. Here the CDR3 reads CASSEGLAVFTDTQYF. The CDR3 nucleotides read TGCGCCAGCAGCGAGGGACTAGCGGTTTTCACAGATACGCAGTATTTT.

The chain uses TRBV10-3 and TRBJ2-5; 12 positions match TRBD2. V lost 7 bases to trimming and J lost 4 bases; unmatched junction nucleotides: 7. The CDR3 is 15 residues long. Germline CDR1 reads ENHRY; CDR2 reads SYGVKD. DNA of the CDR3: TGTGCCATCACCCAGACTAGCGGGAGCACAGAGACCCAGTACTTC. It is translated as CAITQTSGSTETQYF.

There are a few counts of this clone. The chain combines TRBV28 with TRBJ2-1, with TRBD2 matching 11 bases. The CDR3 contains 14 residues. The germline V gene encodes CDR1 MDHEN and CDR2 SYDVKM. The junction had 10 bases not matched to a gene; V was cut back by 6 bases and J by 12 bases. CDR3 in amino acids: CASSETGTSGRQFF. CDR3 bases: TGTGCCAGCAGCGAAACCGGGACTAGCGGTCGGCAGTTCTTC.